What follows are 23 T cell receptor beta chains derived from one specimen sequenced in a study of technical replicates of blood from a handful of donors. TCRdb's table, derived via immunoSEQ multiplex PCR, lists solely in-frame clones and lacks some. The sample contains around 74,000 clones, about 86% of which appear only once. The sequencing sample was made of PBMCs. These receptors were collected from a human donor in good health. Some clones in this sample may be carry-over from other donors' samples.

The chain uses TRBV7-3 and TRBJ2-7, with 7 bases that match TRBD2. The CDR3 is 18 residues long. Looked up from germline, CDR1 is SGHTA and CDR2 is FQGTGA. V shed 2 bases, J shed 1 base, and the junction held 14 bases outside the gene matches. The CDR3 loop reads CASSLGVSAGVGSYEQYF. In DNA form, the CDR3 reads TGTGCCAGCAGCTTAGGTGTGAGCGCGGGAGTCGGGTCCTACGAGCAGTACTTC.

This clone has more than one count but fewer than ten. The gene calls are TRBV18 and TRBJ1-2; possible D gene TRBD1, 5 bases. CDR3 length: 16 residues. Looked up from germline, CDR1 is KGHSH and CDR2 is LQKENI. V dropped 5 bases and J dropped 0 bases, with 16 bases sitting between them. The CDR3 DNA sequence: TGTGCCAGCTCAGCGGTAGTTGGGGCGGCTAACTATGGCTACACCTTC. This sequence encodes CASSAVVGAANYGYTF.

This clone was observed a single time. V is TRBV2 and J is TRBJ2-5, with 7 nucleotides matching TRBD2. This CDR3 contains 15 residues. CDR1 is SNHLY and CDR2 is FYNNEI in the germline V gene. Trimming at V came to 7 bases and at J to 0 bases, leaving 8 bases not matched to a gene. CDR3 DNA sequence: TGTGCCAGCAAGCTAGCGGAAGGTAACCAAGAGACCCAGTACTTC. It yields the protein CASKLAEGNQETQYF.

The rearrangement uses TRBV7-9 and TRBJ1-1, with D unresolved. The CDR3 runs 13 residues. Trimming stripped 3 bases from V and 6 bases from J, with 11 bases between. Germline lookup yields CDR1 SEHNR and CDR2 FQNEAQ (reference sequence). The CDR3 is CASSFEEEAEAFF. Written as DNA, the CDR3 is TGTGCCAGCAGCTTCGAGGAGGAAGCTGAAGCTTTCTTT. Full variable domain (outside the CDR3, taken from reference TRBV7-9 and TRBJ1-1): DTGVSQNPRHKITKRGQNVTFRCDPISEHNRLYWYRQTLGQGPEFLTYFQNEAQLEKSRLLSDRFSAERPKGSFSTLEIQRTEQGDSAMYLCASSFEEEAEAFFGQGTRLTVV.

The chain recombines TRBV2 with TRBJ2-1; 8 nucleotides match TRBD1. CDR1 is SNHLY and CDR2 is FYNNEI in the germline V gene. Germline trimming cut 1 base from V and 6 bases from J; bases unmatched to any gene: 8. This CDR3 contains 16 residues. The CDR3 DNA reads TGTGCCAGCAGTGAAGTAAGACAGGGGACTTTCAATGAGCAGTTCTTC. Amino acids: CASSEVRQGTFNEQFF.

The chain joins TRBV7-9 to TRBJ2-7, with TRBD2 matching over 9 bases. The V and J ends lost 1 base and 2 bases, in that order; junction bases with no gene match: 0. The germline V gene has CDR1 SEHNR and CDR2 FQNEAQ (reference sequence). This CDR3 is built from 14 residues. The CDR3: CASSLGGRAYEQYF. For the CDR3, the DNA is TGTGCCAGCAGCTTAGGCGGGAGGGCCTACGAGCAGTACTTC.

The chain is built from TRBV15 and TRBJ1-2; 7 nucleotides line up with TRBD1. The length of the CDR3 is 16 residues. The germline gives CDR1 LNHNV, CDR2 YYDKDF (reference sequence). The junction had 11 bases not matched to a gene; V was cut back by 3 bases and J by 4 bases. The DNA for the CDR3 is TGTGCCACCAGCAGGGAGGGGGCAGGAGGACCCTATGGCTACACCTTC. This sequence encodes CATSREGAGGPYGYTF.

The chain recombines TRBV15 with TRBJ1-3; no clear D. This CDR3 spans 13 amino acids. Germline V gives CDR1 LNHNV, CDR2 YYDKDF (reference sequence). The V end was cut by 4 bases, the J end by 4 bases, with 8 bases between. The CDR3 DNA reads as TGTGCCACCAGCATAAGCTCAGGAAACACCATATATTTT. Its protein product is CATSISSGNTIYF.

This clone has just a few counts. V usage is TRBV5-1 and J usage is TRBJ2-7; 7 bases map to TRBD1. The CDR3 is 14 amino acids. From germline, CDR1 is SGHRS and CDR2 YFSETQ. The V gene end was trimmed by 5 bases and the J gene end by 2 bases; junction bases not matched to a gene: 7. CDR3 residues: CASRRDRVPYEQYF. The CDR3 coding sequence is TGCGCCAGCAGGCGAGACAGGGTCCCCTACGAGCAGTACTTC.

The gene calls are TRBV10-3 and TRBJ2-7, with D maybe TRBD2 (6 bases). From germline, CDR1 is ENHRY and CDR2 SYGVKD. The CDR3 totals 12 residues. The V gene lost 7 bases and the J gene lost 4 bases, with 11 bases spanning the gap. CDR3 protein: CAITTSSYEQYF. In DNA, the CDR3 is TGTGCCATCACGACTAGTTCTTACGAGCAGTACTTC.

The genes are TRBV10-3 and TRBJ2-1, with 8 bases lining up with TRBD2. Germline V gene sequence: CDR1 ENHRY, CDR2 SYGVKD. J lost 7 bases, V lost 2 bases, and 4 bases had no gene match. There are 14 residues in the CDR3. CDR3 in DNA: TGTGCCATCAGTGAGCGGGGGGGTTGGAATGAGCAGTTCTTC. It specifies CAISERGGWNEQFF.

A word on this clone: No conserved phenylalanine or tryptophan ends this CDR3, so it is likely a read error. V is TRBV5-1 and J is TRBJ1-6, with TRBD1 identical over 7 bases. The V and J ends lost 7 bases and 5 bases, in that order; junction bases with no gene match: 12. The germline V gene encodes CDR1 SGHRS and CDR2 YFSETQ. CDR3 length: 16 amino acids. For the CDR3, the DNA is TGCGCCAGCCGACGGTCCCAAGACAGGGATAATTCACCCCTCCACCTT. Its protein product is CASRRSQDRDNSPLHL.

V usage is TRBV9 and J usage is TRBJ2-5, with D possibly TRBD2 on 5 matching bases. Germline CDR1 reads SGDLS; CDR2 reads YYNGEE. The CDR3 extends over 13 amino acids. V dropped 4 bases and J dropped 7 bases, with 14 bases sitting between them. The CDR3 region is CASSPAGVATQYF. The CDR3 DNA is TGTGCCAGCAGCCCCGCCGGGGTGGCGACCCAGTACTTC.

The rearrangement uses TRBV7-6 and TRBJ1-6; no clear D. Germline V CDR1 and CDR2: SGHVS, FNYEAQ. The V gene lost 4 bases and the J gene lost 0 bases, with 10 bases spanning the gap. CDR3 length: 16 residues. This CDR3 reads CASSSSPASYNSPLHF. The CDR3 bases are TGTGCCAGCAGCTCAAGCCCTGCCTCCTATAATTCACCCCTCCACTTT.

The chain couples TRBV7-9 to TRBJ2-7; 9 nucleotides match TRBD2. This CDR3 region has 16 residues. CDR1 and CDR2 (germline): SEHNR, FQNEAQ (reference sequence). Unmatched junction bases numbered 10, after V lost 4 bases and J lost 3 bases. The CDR3 DNA sequence: TGTGCCAGCAGCTCCAAAGTGACTAGCGGATACTACGAGCAGTACTTC. Translating gives CASSSKVTSGYYEQYF.

The chain couples TRBV5-1 to TRBJ2-5; 8 bases line up with TRBD1. The CDR3 runs 15 residues. From germline, CDR1 is SGHRS and CDR2 YFSETQ. With 2 bases clipped from V and 1 base from J, the junction kept 4 bases outside the gene matches. The CDR3 DNA reads TGCGCCAGCAGCTTACAGGGGGGTCTCCAAGAGACCCAGTACTTC. Translated, it gives CASSLQGGLQETQYF.

The gene calls are TRBV19 and TRBJ2-7; unclear D gene. The V gene lost 7 bases and the J gene lost 3 bases, with 10 bases spanning the gap. The CDR3 covers 12 residues. Germline-derived CDR1 and CDR2 are LNHDA and SQIVND (reference sequence). CDR3 nucleotides: TGTGCCAGTACCTCCCCCAGCTACGAGCAGTACTTC. Translating it yields CASTSPSYEQYF.

The genes are TRBV19 and TRBJ1-2; tentative D call: TRBD1 (5 bases). Germline CDR1 is LNHDA and CDR2 is SQIVND (reference sequence). V was cut by 5 bases and J by 4 bases, with 17 bases left in between. The CDR3 covers 15 residues. CDR3 sequence reads: CASSLGRGLSYGYTF. The CDR3 region has the DNA TGTGCCAGTAGTTTGGGGAGGGGATTAAGCTATGGCTACACCTTC.

This chain connects TRBV5-1 to TRBJ1-2, with 7 bases that match TRBD1. V shed 4 bases, J shed 5 bases, and the junction held 8 bases outside the gene matches. Germline V gene data show CDR1 as SGHRS and CDR2 as YFSETQ. This CDR3 comprises 14 residues. CDR3 coding DNA: TGCGCCAGCAGCATAAGACAGGGATCATATGGCTACACCTTC. Translation gives CASSIRQGSYGYTF.

The chain employs TRBV19 and TRBJ2-3; the match to TRBD1 covers 7 bases. The V segment lost 8 bases and the J segment 4 bases; nucleotides outside the gene matches: 6. Per the germline V gene, CDR1 is LNHDA and CDR2 is SQIVND (reference sequence). CDR3 length: 13 residues. CDR3 sequence: CASDPGGADTQYF. CDR3 bases: TGTGCCAGTGACCCAGGGGGAGCAGATACGCAGTATTTT.

This chain joins TRBV30 and TRBJ1-4; no reliable D call. There are 13 residues in the CDR3. Trimming took 2 bases from V and 5 from J, leaving 9 bases between them. Germline assignment: CDR1 GTSNPN and CDR2 SVGIG (reference sequence). CDR3 in amino acids: CAWSWSPNEKLFF. The CDR3 DNA sequence: TGTGCCTGGAGTTGGAGCCCAAATGAAAAACTGTTTTTT.

The rearrangement links TRBV6-6 to TRBJ1-3; a weak D match, TRBD1 (5 bases). The CDR3 has 15 amino acids. Germline CDR1 MNHNY, CDR2 SVGAGI (reference sequence). Trimming removed 5 bases at V and 0 bases at J, with 11 bases between. Written as DNA, the CDR3 is TGTGCCAGCAGTCTTACAGGAACCTCTGGAAACACCATATATTTT. Amino acid sequence: CASSLTGTSGNTIYF.

The chain carries TRBV9 and TRBJ2-2, with 8 bases that match TRBD1. From germline, CDR1 is SGDLS and CDR2 YYNGEE. J lost 4 bases, V lost 3 bases, and 5 bases had no gene match. The CDR3 is 15 residues long. The CDR3 protein is CASSARGRITGELFF. The CDR3 bases are TGTGCCAGCAGCGCCAGGGGGCGGATCACCGGGGAGCTGTTTTTT.